This is a list of T cell receptor beta chains from one sample in a study of T cells after yellow fever vaccination. TCRdb reprocessed the 5' RACE reads via MiXCR and lists one record per CDR3 protein. Of more than 300,000 distinct CDR3 sequences listed, around 6.8% are singletons. The specimen comprised PBMCs, sampled roughly seven weeks after the first yellow fever vaccination. The receptor set was obtained from a man aged 18 to 30 who received the YFV17D yellow fever vaccine. CDR3s include the opening cysteine and the closing phenylalanine or tryptophan. The D gene is left open where the match is weak. The size entry is marked missing in some rows and otherwise reads once, few, many or a size class.

j_gene: TRBJ1-5; abundance: NA; v_gene: TRBV9; len: 14; d_gene: TRBD1; CDR3aa: CASSATGLGQPQHF; CDR3nt: TGTGCCAGCAGCGCGACAGGGTTGGGTCAGCCCCAGCATTTT
j_gene: TRBJ2-1; abundance: few; v_gene: TRBV6-1; len: 14; d_gene: TRBD1; CDR3aa: CASSRQGAHNEQFF; CDR3nt: TGTGCCAGCAGTAGACAGGGGGCGCACAATGAGCAGTTCTTC
j_gene: TRBJ2-2; abundance: few; v_gene: TRBV10-3; len: 14; d_gene: NA; CDR3aa: CAITPGSDTGELFF; CDR3nt: TGTGCCATCACTCCCGGTTCTGACACCGGGGAGCTGTTTTTT
j_gene: TRBJ1-2; abundance: many; v_gene: TRBV7-9; len: 11; d_gene: NA; CDR3aa: CASSLAGGYTF; CDR3nt: TGTGCCAGCAGCCTAGCAGGTGGCTACACCTTC
j_gene: TRBJ2-5; abundance: few; v_gene: TRBV20-1; len: 13; d_gene: NA; CDR3aa: CSAEVRNQETQYF; CDR3nt: TGCAGTGCGGAAGTGCGGAACCAAGAGACCCAGTACTTC
j_gene: TRBJ1-5; abundance: NA; v_gene: TRBV29-1; len: 14; d_gene: TRBD1; CDR3aa: CSVRTGLSNQPQHF; CDR3nt: TGCAGCGTTCGGACAGGGCTGAGCAATCAGCCCCAGCATTTT
j_gene: TRBJ2-1; abundance: NA; v_gene: TRBV9; len: 15; d_gene: TRBD1; CDR3aa: CASSVELAGGTEQFF; CDR3nt: TGTGCCAGCAGCGTAGAATTGGCAGGGGGCACTGAGCAGTTCTTC
j_gene: TRBJ2-3; abundance: many; v_gene: TRBV7-2; len: 15; d_gene: TRBD2; CDR3aa: CASRPAGLATDTQYF; CDR3nt: TGTGCCAGCAGACCCGCCGGACTAGCGACAGATACGCAGTATTTT
j_gene: TRBJ2-1; abundance: NA; v_gene: TRBV10-1; len: 14; d_gene: TRBD1; CDR3aa: CASSRTGGVNEQFF; CDR3nt: TGCGCCAGCAGCCGGACAGGGGGGGTCAATGAGCAGTTCTTC
j_gene: TRBJ1-2; abundance: few; v_gene: TRBV7-2; len: 15; d_gene: TRBD1; CDR3aa: CASSPGPGQGHGYTF; CDR3nt: TGTGCCAGCAGCCCCGGTCCGGGACAGGGCCATGGCTACACCTTC
j_gene: TRBJ2-7; abundance: many; v_gene: TRBV29-1; len: 13; d_gene: NA; CDR3aa: CSVGVGSSYEQYF; CDR3nt: TGCAGCGTTGGGGTGGGCAGCTCCTACGAGCAGTACTTC
j_gene: TRBJ1-5; abundance: NA; v_gene: TRBV7-8; len: 17; d_gene: TRBD1; CDR3aa: CASSFLRTGVFNQPQHF; CDR3nt: TGTGCCAGCAGCTTCTTACGGACAGGGGTTTTCAATCAGCCCCAGCATTTT
j_gene: TRBJ2-1; abundance: few; v_gene: TRBV15; len: 15; d_gene: TRBD1; CDR3aa: CATSRVDRGFVEQFF; CDR3nt: TGTGCCACCAGCAGAGTTGACAGGGGTTTTGTAGAGCAGTTCTTC
j_gene: TRBJ2-1; abundance: few; v_gene: TRBV25-1; len: 14; d_gene: TRBD1; CDR3aa: CASSSDRGPEEQFF; CDR3nt: TGTGCCAGCAGCTCTGACAGGGGGCCTGAAGAGCAGTTCTTC
j_gene: TRBJ2-3; abundance: NA; v_gene: TRBV11-2; len: 20; d_gene: TRBD2; CDR3aa: CASSLDGLAGGSWSTDTQYF; CDR3nt: TGTGCCAGCAGCTTGGACGGACTAGCGGGGGGCTCCTGGAGCACAGATACGCAGTATTTT
j_gene: TRBJ2-3; abundance: NA; v_gene: TRBV3-1; len: 13; d_gene: NA; CDR3aa: CASSQSGTDTQYF; CDR3nt: TGTGCCAGCAGCCAGAGCGGAACAGATACGCAGTATTTT
j_gene: TRBJ1-1; abundance: many; v_gene: TRBV5-1; len: 13; d_gene: NA; CDR3aa: CASRQQGSTEAFF; CDR3nt: TGCGCCAGCCGACAACAGGGTTCCACTGAAGCTTTCTTT
j_gene: TRBJ2-1; abundance: few; v_gene: TRBV7-2; len: 15; d_gene: TRBD2; CDR3aa: CASSPRPGRVAEQFF; CDR3nt: TGTGCCAGCAGCCCCCGGCCCGGGAGGGTCGCTGAGCAGTTCTTC
j_gene: TRBJ1-1; abundance: many; v_gene: TRBV5-1; len: 14; d_gene: NA; CDR3aa: CASSLDTGGTEAFF; CDR3nt: TGCGCCAGCAGCTTGGATACCGGTGGAACTGAAGCTTTCTTT
j_gene: TRBJ2-3; abundance: many; v_gene: TRBV20-1; len: 12; d_gene: NA; CDR3aa: CSAGPQADTQYF; CDR3nt: TGCAGTGCCGGTCCTCAGGCAGATACGCAGTATTTT
j_gene: TRBJ1-1; abundance: many; v_gene: TRBV5-1; len: 14; d_gene: NA; CDR3aa: CASSLGVVNTEAFF; CDR3nt: TGCGCCAGCAGCTTGGGAGTTGTGAACACTGAAGCTTTCTTT
j_gene: TRBJ1-1; abundance: few; v_gene: TRBV7-2; len: 14; d_gene: NA; CDR3aa: CASSFTQGNTEAFF; CDR3nt: TGTGCCAGCAGCTTTACGCAGGGGAACACTGAAGCTTTCTTT
j_gene: TRBJ1-1; abundance: many; v_gene: TRBV10-3; len: 16; d_gene: NA; CDR3aa: CAISDTGFSLNTEAFF; CDR3nt: TGTGCCATCAGTGATACAGGGTTCTCTCTGAACACTGAAGCTTTCTTT
j_gene: TRBJ1-2; abundance: NA; v_gene: TRBV6-5; len: 13; d_gene: TRBD1; CDR3aa: CASSYRGLNGYTF; CDR3nt: TGTGCCAGCAGTTACAGGGGGCTGAATGGCTACACCTTC
j_gene: TRBJ2-1; abundance: few; v_gene: TRBV7-9; len: 16; d_gene: NA; CDR3aa: CASSLSQTTFYNEQFF; CDR3nt: TGTGCCAGCAGCTTAAGTCAGACCACTTTCTACAATGAGCAGTTCTTC
j_gene: TRBJ1-5; abundance: many; v_gene: TRBV6-2/TRBV6-3; len: 12; d_gene: NA; CDR3aa: CASSSGAAGTHF; CDR3nt: TGTGCCAGCAGTTCGGGGGCCGCGGGGACGCATTTT
j_gene: TRBJ1-4; abundance: many; v_gene: TRBV10-3; len: 14; d_gene: TRBD1; CDR3aa: CATRQDRASEKLFF; CDR3nt: TGTGCCACCCGCCAGGACAGGGCAAGTGAAAAACTGTTTTTT
j_gene: TRBJ2-1; abundance: many; v_gene: TRBV11-2; len: 16; d_gene: TRBD1; CDR3aa: CASSLLQGSTYNEQFF; CDR3nt: TGTGCCAGCAGCCTGCTACAGGGGAGCACCTACAATGAGCAGTTCTTC
j_gene: TRBJ1-2; abundance: NA; v_gene: TRBV4-3; len: 15; d_gene: NA; CDR3aa: CASSQGTDFFYGYTF; CDR3nt: TGCGCCAGCAGCCAAGGGACAGATTTCTTCTATGGCTACACCTTC
j_gene: TRBJ2-2; abundance: many; v_gene: TRBV15; len: 15; d_gene: NA; CDR3aa: CATSREATFTGELFF; CDR3nt: TGTGCCACCAGCAGAGAGGCCACCTTCACCGGGGAGCTGTTTTTT
j_gene: TRBJ2-2; abundance: few; v_gene: TRBV20-1; len: 13; d_gene: NA; CDR3aa: CSASGPNTGELFF; CDR3nt: TGCAGTGCTAGTGGCCCAAACACCGGGGAGCTGTTTTTT
j_gene: TRBJ2-1; abundance: NA; v_gene: TRBV6-1; len: 14; d_gene: TRBD2; CDR3aa: CASIRASGGNEQFF; CDR3nt: TGTGCCAGCATCCGGGCTAGCGGGGGCAATGAGCAGTTCTTC
j_gene: TRBJ2-7; abundance: NA; v_gene: TRBV27; len: 19; d_gene: TRBD2; CDR3aa: CASSLSVASGGLGSYEQYF; CDR3nt: TGTGCCAGCAGTTTATCGGTCGCTAGCGGGGGTTTGGGCTCCTACGAGCAGTACTTC
j_gene: TRBJ2-2; abundance: many; v_gene: TRBV5-5; len: 15; d_gene: NA; CDR3aa: CASSLRRDPTGELFF; CDR3nt: TGTGCCAGCAGCTTGCGGAGGGACCCCACCGGGGAGCTGTTTTTT
j_gene: TRBJ1-4; abundance: NA; v_gene: TRBV5-1; len: 15; d_gene: NA; CDR3aa: CASSIQGRNHEKLFF; CDR3nt: TGCGCCAGCAGCATCCAGGGAAGGAATCATGAAAAACTGTTTTTT
j_gene: TRBJ2-1; abundance: few; v_gene: TRBV6-2/TRBV6-3; len: 17; d_gene: TRBD2; CDR3aa: CASSLLKGLASRDEQFF; CDR3nt: TGTGCCAGCAGTCTACTCAAGGGACTAGCGTCGCGTGATGAGCAGTTCTTC
j_gene: TRBJ2-5; abundance: few; v_gene: TRBV6-2/TRBV6-3; len: 13; d_gene: TRBD2; CDR3aa: CASILAGQETQYF; CDR3nt: TGTGCCAGCATTCTAGCGGGGCAAGAGACCCAGTACTTC
j_gene: TRBJ1-1; abundance: NA; v_gene: TRBV15; len: 13; d_gene: NA; CDR3aa: CATSRDRNTEAFF; CDR3nt: TGTGCCACCAGCAGAGACAGGAACACTGAAGCTTTCTTT
j_gene: TRBJ2-2; abundance: few; v_gene: TRBV11-1; len: 13; d_gene: NA; CDR3aa: CASSSLWAGELFF; CDR3nt: TGTGCCAGCAGCTCTTTGTGGGCCGGGGAGCTGTTTTTT
j_gene: TRBJ1-1; abundance: NA; v_gene: TRBV20-1; len: 15; d_gene: NA; CDR3aa: CSAPPSRDWDTEAFF; CDR3nt: TGCAGTGCTCCCCCCTCCAGGGATTGGGACACTGAAGCTTTCTTT
j_gene: TRBJ1-2; abundance: many; v_gene: TRBV12-3/TRBV12-4; len: 14; d_gene: TRBD1; CDR3aa: CASKPSGTVYGYTF; CDR3nt: TGTGCCAGCAAACCATCCGGGACAGTCTATGGCTACACCTTC